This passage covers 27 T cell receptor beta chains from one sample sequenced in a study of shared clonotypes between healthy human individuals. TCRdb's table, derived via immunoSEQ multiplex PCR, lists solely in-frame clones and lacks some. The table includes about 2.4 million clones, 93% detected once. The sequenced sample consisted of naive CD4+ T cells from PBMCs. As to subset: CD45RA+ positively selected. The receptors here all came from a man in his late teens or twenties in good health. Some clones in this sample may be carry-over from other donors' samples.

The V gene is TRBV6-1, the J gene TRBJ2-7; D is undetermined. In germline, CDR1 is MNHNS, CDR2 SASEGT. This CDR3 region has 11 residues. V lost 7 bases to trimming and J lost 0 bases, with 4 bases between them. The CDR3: CASTSSYEQYF. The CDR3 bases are TGTGCCAGCACTAGCTCCTACGAGCAGTACTTC.

CDR3 DNA: TGTGCCAGCAGAATCGGGACTAGCGCCTCCGAGCAGTACTTC. It codes for CASRIGTSASEQYF. V and J are TRBV28 and TRBJ2-7, with 10 nucleotides matching TRBD2. The CDR3 sequence is 14 residues long. The germline CDR1 and CDR2 sequences are MDHEN and SYDVKM. V shed 6 bases, J shed 6 bases, and the junction held 8 bases outside the gene matches.

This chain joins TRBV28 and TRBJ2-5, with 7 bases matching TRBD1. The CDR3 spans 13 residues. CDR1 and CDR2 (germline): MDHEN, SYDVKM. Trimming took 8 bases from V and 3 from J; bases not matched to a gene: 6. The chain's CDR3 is CASEADREETQYF. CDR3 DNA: TGTGCCAGCGAGGCCGACAGGGAAGAGACCCAGTACTTC.

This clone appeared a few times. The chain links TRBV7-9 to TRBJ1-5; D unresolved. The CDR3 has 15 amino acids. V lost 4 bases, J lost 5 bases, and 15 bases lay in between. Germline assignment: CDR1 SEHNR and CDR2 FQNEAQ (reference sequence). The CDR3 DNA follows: TGTGCCAGCAGCTCCCTCCTTGAAGGCCATCAGCCCCAGCATTTT. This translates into CASSSLLEGHQPQHF. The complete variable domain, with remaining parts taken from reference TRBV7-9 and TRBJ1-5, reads DTGVSQNPRHKITKRGQNVTFRCDPISEHNRLYWYRQTLGQGPEFLTYFQNEAQLEKSRLLSDRFSAERPKGSFSTLEIQRTEQGDSAMYLCASSSLLEGHQPQHFGDGTRLSIL.

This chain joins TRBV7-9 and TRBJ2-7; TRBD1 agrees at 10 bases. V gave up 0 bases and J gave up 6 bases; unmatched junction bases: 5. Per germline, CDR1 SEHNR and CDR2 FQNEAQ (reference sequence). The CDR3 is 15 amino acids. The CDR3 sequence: CASSLADRGRLEQYF. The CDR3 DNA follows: TGTGCCAGCAGCTTAGCCGACAGGGGGCGGCTCGAGCAGTACTTC. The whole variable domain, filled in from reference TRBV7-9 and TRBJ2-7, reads DTGVSQNPRHKITKRGQNVTFRCDPISEHNRLYWYRQTLGQGPEFLTYFQNEAQLEKSRLLSDRFSAERPKGSFSTLEIQRTEQGDSAMYLCASSLADRGRLEQYFGPGTRLTVT.

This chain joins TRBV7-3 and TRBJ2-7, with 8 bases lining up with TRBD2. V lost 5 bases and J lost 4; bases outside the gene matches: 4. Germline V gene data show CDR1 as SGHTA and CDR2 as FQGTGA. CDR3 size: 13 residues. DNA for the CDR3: TGTGCCAGCAGCCCCGGGGGGGTTTACGAGCAGTACTTC. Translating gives CASSPGGVYEQYF.

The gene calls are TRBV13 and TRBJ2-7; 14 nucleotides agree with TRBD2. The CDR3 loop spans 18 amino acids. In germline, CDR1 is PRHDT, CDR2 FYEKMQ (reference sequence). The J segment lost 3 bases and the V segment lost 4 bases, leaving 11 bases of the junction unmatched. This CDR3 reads CASSSRTSGRSVGYEQYF. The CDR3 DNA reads TGTGCCAGCAGCTCCCGGACTAGCGGGAGGTCCGTCGGCTACGAGCAGTACTTC.

The CDR3: CASSLGIAGVDEQFF. The CDR3 DNA follows: TGTGCCAGCAGCTTAGGGATAGCGGGAGTGGATGAGCAGTTCTTC. V gene TRBV11-3 combines with J gene TRBJ2-1, with 9 bases identical to TRBD2. The germline V gene encodes CDR1 SGHNT and CDR2 YENEEA. The trim removed 1 base at V and 8 bases at J, leaving 6 bases unmatched. The CDR3 runs 15 residues. Complete variable domain (other parts from reference TRBV11-3 and TRBJ2-1): EAGVVQSPRYKIIEKKQPVAFWCNPISGHNTLYWYLQNLGQGPELLIRYENEEAVDDSQLPKDRFSAERLKGVDSTLKIQPAELGDSAVYLCASSLGIAGVDEQFFGPGTRLTVL.

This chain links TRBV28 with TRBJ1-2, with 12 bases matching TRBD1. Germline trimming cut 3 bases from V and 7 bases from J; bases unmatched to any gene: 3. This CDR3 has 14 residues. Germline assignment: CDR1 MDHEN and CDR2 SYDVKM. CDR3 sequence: CASSFPGQGAGYTF. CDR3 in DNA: TGTGCCAGCAGTTTTCCGGGACAGGGGGCTGGCTACACCTTC.

Written as DNA, the CDR3 is TGTGCCAGCAGTGGGAAACTAGTGTGGGAGCAGTACTTC. As protein: CASSGKLVWEQYF. The gene calls are TRBV28 and TRBJ2-5; D possibly corresponds to TRBD2 (5 bases). V dropped 5 bases and J dropped 11 bases, with 18 bases sitting between them. Germline CDR1 MDHEN, CDR2 SYDVKM. This CDR3 is 13 amino acids long. The full variable domain, completed using reference TRBV28 and TRBJ2-5, is DVKVTQSSRYLVKRTGEKVFLECVQDMDHENMFWYRQDPGLGLRLIYFSYDVKMKEKGDIPEGYSVSREKKERFSLILESASTNQTSMYLCASSGKLVWEQYFGPGTRLLVL.

The chain's CDR3 is CSSGQFNEQFF. DNA of the CDR3: TGCAGCTCAGGACAGTTCAATGAGCAGTTCTTC. The chain joins TRBV29-1 to TRBJ2-1; tentative D call: TRBD1 (6 bases). There are 11 residues in the CDR3. Germline CDR1 and CDR2: SQVTM and ANQGSEA. V lost 8 bases and J lost 6, with 11 bases in between.

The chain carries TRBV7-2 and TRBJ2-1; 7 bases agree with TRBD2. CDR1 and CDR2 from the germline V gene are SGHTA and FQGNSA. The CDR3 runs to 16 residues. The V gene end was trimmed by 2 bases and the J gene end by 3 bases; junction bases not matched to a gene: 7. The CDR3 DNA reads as TGTGCCAGCAGCTTAAATGGGCGGGAGATCTACAATGAGCAGTTCTTC. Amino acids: CASSLNGREIYNEQFF.

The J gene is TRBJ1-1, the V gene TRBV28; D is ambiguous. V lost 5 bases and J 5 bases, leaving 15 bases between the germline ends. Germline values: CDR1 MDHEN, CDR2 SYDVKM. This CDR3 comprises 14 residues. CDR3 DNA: TGTGCCAGCAGTGGGGTTGGGTGGAGGACTGAAGCTTTCTTT. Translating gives CASSGVGWRTEAFF.

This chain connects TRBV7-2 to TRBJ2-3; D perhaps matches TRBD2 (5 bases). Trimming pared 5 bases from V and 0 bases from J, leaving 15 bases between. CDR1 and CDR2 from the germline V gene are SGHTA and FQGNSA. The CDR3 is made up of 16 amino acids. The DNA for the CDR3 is TGTGCCAGCAGCAGTTACGCGGGTCATAGCACAGATACGCAGTATTTT. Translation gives CASSSYAGHSTDTQYF.

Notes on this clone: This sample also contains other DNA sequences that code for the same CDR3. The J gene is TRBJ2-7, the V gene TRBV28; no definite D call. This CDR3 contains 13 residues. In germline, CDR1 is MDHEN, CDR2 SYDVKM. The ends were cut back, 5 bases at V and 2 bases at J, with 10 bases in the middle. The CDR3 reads CASSRQEPYEQYF. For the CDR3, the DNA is TGTGCCAGCAGTCGCCAGGAACCCTACGAGCAGTACTTC.

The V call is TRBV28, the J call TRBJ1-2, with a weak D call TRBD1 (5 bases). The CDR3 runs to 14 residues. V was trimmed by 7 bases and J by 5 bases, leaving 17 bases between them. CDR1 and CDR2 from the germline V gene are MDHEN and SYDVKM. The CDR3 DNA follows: TGTGCCAGCAACCGGGACCCGGTCGGATATGGCTACACCTTC. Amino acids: CASNRDPVGYGYTF.

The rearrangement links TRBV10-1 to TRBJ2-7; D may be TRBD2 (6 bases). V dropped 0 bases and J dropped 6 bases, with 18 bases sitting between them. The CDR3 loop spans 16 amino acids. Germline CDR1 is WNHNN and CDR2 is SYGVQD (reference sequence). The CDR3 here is CASSESRGTVWGEQYF. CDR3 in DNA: TGCGCCAGCAGTGAGTCGCGTGGGACTGTATGGGGCGAGCAGTACTTC.

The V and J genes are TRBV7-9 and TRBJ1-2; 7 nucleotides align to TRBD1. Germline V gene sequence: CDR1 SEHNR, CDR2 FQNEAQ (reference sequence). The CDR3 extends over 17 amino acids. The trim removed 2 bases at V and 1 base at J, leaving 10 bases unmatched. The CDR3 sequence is CASSLRDSLQINYGYTF. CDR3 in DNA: TGTGCCAGCAGCTTACGGGACAGCCTACAAATTAACTATGGCTACACCTTC. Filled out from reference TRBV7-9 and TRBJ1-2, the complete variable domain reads DTGVSQNPRHKITKRGQNVTFRCDPISEHNRLYWYRQTLGQGPEFLTYFQNEAQLEKSRLLSDRFSAERPKGSFSTLEIQRTEQGDSAMYLCASSLRDSLQINYGYTFGSGTRLTVV.

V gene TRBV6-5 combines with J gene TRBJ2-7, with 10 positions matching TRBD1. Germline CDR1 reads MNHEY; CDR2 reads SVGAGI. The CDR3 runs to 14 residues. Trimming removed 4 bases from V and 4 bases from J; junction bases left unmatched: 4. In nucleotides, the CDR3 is TGTGCCAGCAGTTCACCGGGACAGGGGTACGAGCAGTACTTC. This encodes CASSSPGQGYEQYF.

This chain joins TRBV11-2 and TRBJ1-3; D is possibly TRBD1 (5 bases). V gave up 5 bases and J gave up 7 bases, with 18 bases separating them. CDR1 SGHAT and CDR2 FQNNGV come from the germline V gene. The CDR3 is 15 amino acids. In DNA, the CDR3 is TGTGCCAGCAGCCACCGACCGGGTCGGGGGAACACCATATATTTT. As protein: CASSHRPGRGNTIYF.

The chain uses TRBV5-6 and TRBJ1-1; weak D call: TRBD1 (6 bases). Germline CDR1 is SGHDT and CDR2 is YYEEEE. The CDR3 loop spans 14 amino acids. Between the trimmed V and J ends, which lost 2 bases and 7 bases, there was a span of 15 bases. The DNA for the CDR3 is TGTGCCAGCAGCTTAGTGGGGGGCTACTATGAAGCTTTCTTT. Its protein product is CASSLVGGYYEAFF.

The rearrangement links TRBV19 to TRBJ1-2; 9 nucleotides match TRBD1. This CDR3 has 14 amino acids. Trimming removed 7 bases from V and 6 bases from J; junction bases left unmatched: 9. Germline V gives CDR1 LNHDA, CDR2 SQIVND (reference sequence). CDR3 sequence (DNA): TGTGCCAGTAACCCCCTGACAGGGGGGAATGGCTACACCTTC. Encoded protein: CASNPLTGGNGYTF.

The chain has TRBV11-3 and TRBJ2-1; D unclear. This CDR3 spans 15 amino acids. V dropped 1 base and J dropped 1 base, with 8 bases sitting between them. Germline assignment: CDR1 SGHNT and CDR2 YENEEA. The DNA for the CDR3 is TGTGCCAGCAGCTTAGTAGTAGGTTCCTACAATGAGCAGTTCTTC. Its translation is CASSLVVGSYNEQFF.

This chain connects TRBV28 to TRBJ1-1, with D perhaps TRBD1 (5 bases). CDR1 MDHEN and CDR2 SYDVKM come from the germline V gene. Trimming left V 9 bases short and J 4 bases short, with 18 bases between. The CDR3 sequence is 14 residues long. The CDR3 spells CASRGELRATEAFF. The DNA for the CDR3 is TGTGCCAGTCGAGGGGAGTTGAGGGCCACTGAAGCTTTCTTT.

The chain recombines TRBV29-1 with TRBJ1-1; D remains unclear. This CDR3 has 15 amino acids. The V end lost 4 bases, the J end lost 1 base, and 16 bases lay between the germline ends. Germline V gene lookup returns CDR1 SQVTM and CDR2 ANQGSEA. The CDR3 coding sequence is TGCAGCGTTGCCGAGTGGAACAGACAGAACACTGAAGCTTTCTTT. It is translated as CSVAEWNRQNTEAFF.

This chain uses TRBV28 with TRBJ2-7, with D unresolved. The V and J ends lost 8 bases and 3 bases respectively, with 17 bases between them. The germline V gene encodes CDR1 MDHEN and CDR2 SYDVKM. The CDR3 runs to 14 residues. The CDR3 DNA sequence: TGTGCCAGCGGCCTGAAAAAAACCCTCTACGAGCAGTACTTC. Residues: CASGLKKTLYEQYF.

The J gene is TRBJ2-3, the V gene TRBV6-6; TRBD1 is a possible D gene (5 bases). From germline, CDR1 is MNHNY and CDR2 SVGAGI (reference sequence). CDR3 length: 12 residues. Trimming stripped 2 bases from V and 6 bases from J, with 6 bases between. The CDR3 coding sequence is TGTGCCAGCAGTTACCGACAGGATACGCAGTATTTT. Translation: CASSYRQDTQYF.